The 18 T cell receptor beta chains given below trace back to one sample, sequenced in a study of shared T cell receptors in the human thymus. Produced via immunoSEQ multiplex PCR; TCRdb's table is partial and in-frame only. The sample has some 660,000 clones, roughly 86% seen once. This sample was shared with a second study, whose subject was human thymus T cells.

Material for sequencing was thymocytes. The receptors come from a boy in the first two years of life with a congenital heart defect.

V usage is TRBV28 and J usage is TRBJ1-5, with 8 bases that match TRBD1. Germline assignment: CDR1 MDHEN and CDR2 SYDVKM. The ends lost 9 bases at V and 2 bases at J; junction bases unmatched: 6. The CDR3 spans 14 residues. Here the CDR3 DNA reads TGTGCCAGTCGACAGGGGTTCGGCAATCAGCCCCAGCATTTT. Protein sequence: CASRQGFGNQPQHF.

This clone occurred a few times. The CDR3 reads CASSRGHTDTQYF. DNA of the CDR3: TGCGCCAGCAGCCGGGGACACACAGATACGCAGTATTTT. The chain has TRBV4-3 and TRBJ2-3; the D gene is possibly TRBD1 (6 bases). The V and J ends lost 4 bases and 2 bases respectively, with 7 bases between them. This CDR3 is built from 13 residues. CDR1 is LGHNA, CDR2 YSLEER, per germline.

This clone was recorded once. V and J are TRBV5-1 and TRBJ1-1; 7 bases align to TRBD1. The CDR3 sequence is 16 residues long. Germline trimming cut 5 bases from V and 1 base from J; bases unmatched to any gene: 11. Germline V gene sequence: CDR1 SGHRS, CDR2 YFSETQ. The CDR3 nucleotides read TGCGCCAGCAGTTTAGGACAGGCAAGGGGGAACACTGAAGCTTTCTTT. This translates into CASSLGQARGNTEAFF.

The CDR3 is CASSFFAEMNTEAFF. The CDR3 region has the DNA TGCGCCAGCAGCTTTTTTGCCGAGATGAACACTGAAGCTTTCTTT. This chain joins TRBV5-1 and TRBJ1-1; D remains ambiguous. V was clipped by 2 bases and J by 0 bases, with 11 bases between them. The CDR3 sequence is 15 residues long. CDR1 and CDR2 from the germline V gene are SGHRS and YFSETQ. Using reference TRBV5-1 and TRBJ1-1 for the parts outside the CDR3, the full variable domain is KAGVTQTPRYLIKTRGQQVTLSCSPISGHRSVSWYQQTPGQGLQFLFEYFSETQRNKGNFPGRFSGRQFSNSRSEMNVSTLELGDSALYLCASSFFAEMNTEAFFGQGTRLTVV.

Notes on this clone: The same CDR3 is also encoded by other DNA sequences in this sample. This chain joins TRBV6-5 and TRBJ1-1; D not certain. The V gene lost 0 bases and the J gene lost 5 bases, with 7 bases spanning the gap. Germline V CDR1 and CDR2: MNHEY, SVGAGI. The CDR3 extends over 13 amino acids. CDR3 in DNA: TGTGCCAGCAGTTACTCGCGGGTGACTGAAGCTTTCTTT. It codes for CASSYSRVTEAFF.

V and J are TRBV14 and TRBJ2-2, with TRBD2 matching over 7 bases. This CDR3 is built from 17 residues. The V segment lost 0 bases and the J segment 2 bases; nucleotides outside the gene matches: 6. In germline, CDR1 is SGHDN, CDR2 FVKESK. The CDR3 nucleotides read TGTGCCAGCAGCCAAGATACAACTAGCGTAAACACCGGGGAGCTGTTTTTT. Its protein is CASSQDTTSVNTGELFF. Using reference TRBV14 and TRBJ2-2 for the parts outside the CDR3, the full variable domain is EAGVTQFPSHSVIEKGQTVTLRCDPISGHDNLYWYRRVMGKEIKFLLHFVKESKQDESGMPNNRFLAERTGGTYSTLKVQPAELEDSGVYFCASSQDTTSVNTGELFFGEGSRLTVL.

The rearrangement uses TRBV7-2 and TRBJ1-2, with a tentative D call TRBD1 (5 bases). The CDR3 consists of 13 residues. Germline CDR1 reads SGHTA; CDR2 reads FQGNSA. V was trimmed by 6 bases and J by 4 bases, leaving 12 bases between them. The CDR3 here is CASSSGSFYGYTF. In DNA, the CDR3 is TGTGCCAGCAGTTCAGGGTCCTTCTATGGCTACACCTTC.

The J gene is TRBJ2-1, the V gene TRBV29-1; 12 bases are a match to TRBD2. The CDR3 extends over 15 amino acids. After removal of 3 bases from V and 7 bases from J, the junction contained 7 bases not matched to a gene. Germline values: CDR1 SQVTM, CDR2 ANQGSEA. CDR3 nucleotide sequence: TGCAGCGTTGACCTAGCGGGGGGGCGGGTTAATGAGCAGTTCTTC. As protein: CSVDLAGGRVNEQFF.

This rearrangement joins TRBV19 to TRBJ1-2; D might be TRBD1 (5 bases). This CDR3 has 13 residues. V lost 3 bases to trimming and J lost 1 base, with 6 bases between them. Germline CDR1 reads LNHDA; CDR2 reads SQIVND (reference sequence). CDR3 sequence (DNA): TGTGCCAGTAGTATGACAGTTAACTATGGCTACACCTTC. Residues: CASSMTVNYGYTF.

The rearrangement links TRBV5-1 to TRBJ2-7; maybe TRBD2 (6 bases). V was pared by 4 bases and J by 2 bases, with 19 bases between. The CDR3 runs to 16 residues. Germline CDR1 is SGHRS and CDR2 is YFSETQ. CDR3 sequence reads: CASSPPLAGPPYEQYF. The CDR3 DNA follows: TGCGCCAGCAGCCCCCCACTAGCAGGTCCCCCCTACGAGCAGTACTTC.

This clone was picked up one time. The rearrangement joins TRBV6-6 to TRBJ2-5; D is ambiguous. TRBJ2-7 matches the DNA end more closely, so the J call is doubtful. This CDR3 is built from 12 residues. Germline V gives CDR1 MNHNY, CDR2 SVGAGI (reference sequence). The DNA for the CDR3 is TGTGCCAGCGAATCCCTACTGAACGAGCAGTACTTC. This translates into CASESLLNEQYF.

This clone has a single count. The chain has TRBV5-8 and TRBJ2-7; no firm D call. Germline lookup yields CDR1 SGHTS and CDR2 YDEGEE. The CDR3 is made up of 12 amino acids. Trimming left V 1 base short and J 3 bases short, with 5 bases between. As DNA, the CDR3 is TGTGCCAGCAGCTTGATGCGCTACGAGCAGTACTTC. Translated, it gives CASSLMRYEQYF.

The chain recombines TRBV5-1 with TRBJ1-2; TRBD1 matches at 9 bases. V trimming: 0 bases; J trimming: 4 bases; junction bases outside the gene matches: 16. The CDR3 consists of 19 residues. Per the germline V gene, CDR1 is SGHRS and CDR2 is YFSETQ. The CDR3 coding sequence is TGCGCCAGCAGCTTGGAGACCGTCAAACCGGGACAGGGTAGCTATGGCTACACCTTC. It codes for CASSLETVKPGQGSYGYTF.

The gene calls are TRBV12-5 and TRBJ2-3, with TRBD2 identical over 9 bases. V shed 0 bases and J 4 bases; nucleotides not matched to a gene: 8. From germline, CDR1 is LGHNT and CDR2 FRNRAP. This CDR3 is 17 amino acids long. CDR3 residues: CASGLVQERGAPDTQYF. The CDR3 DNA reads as TGTGCTAGTGGTTTGGTACAGGAGCGGGGGGCCCCAGATACGCAGTATTTT.

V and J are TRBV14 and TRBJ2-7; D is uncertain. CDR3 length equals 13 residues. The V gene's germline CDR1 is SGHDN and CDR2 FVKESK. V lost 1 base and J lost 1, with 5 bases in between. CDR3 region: CASSQGGSYEQYF. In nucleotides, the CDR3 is TGTGCCAGCAGCCAAGGAGGATCCTACGAGCAGTACTTC.

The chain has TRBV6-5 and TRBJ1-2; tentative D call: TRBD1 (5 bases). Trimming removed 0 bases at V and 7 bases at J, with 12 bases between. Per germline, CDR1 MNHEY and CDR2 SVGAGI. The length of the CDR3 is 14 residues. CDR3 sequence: CASSYSPGGGGYTF. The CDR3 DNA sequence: TGTGCCAGCAGTTACTCTCCGGGGGGGGGTGGCTACACCTTC.

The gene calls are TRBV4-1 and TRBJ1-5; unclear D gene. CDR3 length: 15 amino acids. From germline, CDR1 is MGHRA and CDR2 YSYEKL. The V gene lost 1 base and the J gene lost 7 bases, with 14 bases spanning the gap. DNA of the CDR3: TGCGCCAGCAGCCAAGTGGCGCGGGTATCACAGCCCCAGCATTTT. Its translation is CASSQVARVSQPQHF.

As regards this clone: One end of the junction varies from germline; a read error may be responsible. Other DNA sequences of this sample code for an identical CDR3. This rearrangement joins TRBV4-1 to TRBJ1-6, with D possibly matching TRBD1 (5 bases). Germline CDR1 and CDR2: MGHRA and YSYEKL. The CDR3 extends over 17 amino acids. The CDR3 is CASSHRGGSSYNSPLHF. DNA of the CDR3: TGCGCCAGCAGCCATAGGGGTGGTAGCTCCTATAATTCCCCCCTCCACTTT.